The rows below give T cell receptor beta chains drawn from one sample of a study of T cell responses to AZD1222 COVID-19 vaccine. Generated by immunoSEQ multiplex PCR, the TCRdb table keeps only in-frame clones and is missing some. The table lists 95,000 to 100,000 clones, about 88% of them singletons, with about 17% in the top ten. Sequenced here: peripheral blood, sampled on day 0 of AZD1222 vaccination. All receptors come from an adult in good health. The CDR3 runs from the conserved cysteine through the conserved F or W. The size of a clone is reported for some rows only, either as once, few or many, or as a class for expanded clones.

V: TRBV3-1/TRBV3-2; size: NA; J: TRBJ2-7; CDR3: CASSQVDEERDFAGVSYEQYF
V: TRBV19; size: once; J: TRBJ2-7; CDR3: CASSKLGSSNTYEQYF
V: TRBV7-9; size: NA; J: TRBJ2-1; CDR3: CASSLASGRNLEQFF
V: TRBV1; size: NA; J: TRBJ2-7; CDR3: CTSSQDGTKTYEQYF
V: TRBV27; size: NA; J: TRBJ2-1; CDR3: CASSFLSSGLLYNEQFF
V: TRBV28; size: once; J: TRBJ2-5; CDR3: CASCISGEGGETQYF
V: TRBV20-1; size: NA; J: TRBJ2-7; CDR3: CSASYPGGASYEQYF
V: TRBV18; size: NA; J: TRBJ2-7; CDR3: CASSPPQSPEQYF
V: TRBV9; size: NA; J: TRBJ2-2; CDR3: CASSTVGQGHGELFF
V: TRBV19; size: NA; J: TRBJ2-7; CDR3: CASSILPPGTPYEQYF
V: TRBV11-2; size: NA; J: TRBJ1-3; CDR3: CASSLQLSGNTIYF
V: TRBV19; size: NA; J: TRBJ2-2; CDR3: CASSRLPGGAAGELFF
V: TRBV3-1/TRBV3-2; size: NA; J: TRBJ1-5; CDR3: CASSQEPGQGGRPQHF
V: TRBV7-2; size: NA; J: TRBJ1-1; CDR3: CASSAYSGTEAFF
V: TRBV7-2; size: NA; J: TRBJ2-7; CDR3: CASSLVSVRESEQYF
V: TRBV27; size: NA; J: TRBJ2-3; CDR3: CASSDLLNRDRHMYTQYF
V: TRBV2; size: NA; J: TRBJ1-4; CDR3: CASTNIGGVATNEKLFF
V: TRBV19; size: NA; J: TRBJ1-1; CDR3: CAGSYAGGTEAFF
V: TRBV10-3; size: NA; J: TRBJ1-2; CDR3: CAMALDSFNYGYTF
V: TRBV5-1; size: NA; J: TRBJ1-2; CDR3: CASSPRVGWVGYTF
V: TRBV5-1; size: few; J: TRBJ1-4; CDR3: CASSLEGGSTNEKLFF
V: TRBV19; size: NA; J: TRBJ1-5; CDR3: CASTGTVNQPQHF
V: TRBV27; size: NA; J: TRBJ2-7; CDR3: CASSFRTGVSHEQYF
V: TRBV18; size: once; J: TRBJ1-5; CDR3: CASSRDRTTPGPPQHF
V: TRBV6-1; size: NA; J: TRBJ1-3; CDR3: CASSELGVEGGNTIYF
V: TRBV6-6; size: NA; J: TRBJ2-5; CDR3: CASSDSGTGGGETQYF
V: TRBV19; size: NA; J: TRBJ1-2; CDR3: CASEGPWAYGYTF
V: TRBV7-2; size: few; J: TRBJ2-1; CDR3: CASSLELYNEQFF
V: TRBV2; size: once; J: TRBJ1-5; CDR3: CASSRDGNQPQHF
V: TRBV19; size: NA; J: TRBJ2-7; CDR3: CASTDTSSSYEQYF
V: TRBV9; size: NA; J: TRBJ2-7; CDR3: CASSVEDSPNYEQYF
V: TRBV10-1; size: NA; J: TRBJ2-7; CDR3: CASFRQGGSQYF